The rows below give T cell receptor beta chains drawn from one sample of a study of sequential checkpoint blockade in melanoma. TCRdb's table, derived via immunoSEQ multiplex PCR, lists solely in-frame clones and lacks some. The table has roughly 20,000 clones, roughly 28% seen once. The sequencing here drew on tumor tissue (inferred from file names), taken from a patient given nivolumab and ipilimumab in sequence. These receptors were collected from a human donor with melanoma. The CDR3 runs from the conserved cysteine through the conserved F or W. Fields, in order: D gene, V gene, clone size, J gene, CDR3 protein, CDR3 DNA. D genes are given only for firm matches. The size entry is marked missing in some rows and otherwise reads once, few, many or a size class.

.,TRBV6-8,.,TRBJ2-7,CASPAGKFYEQYF,TGTGCCAGCCCGGCAGGGAAATTCTACGAGCAGTACTTC
TRBD1,TRBV30,few,TRBJ2-7,CAWSSQGADEQYF,TGTGCCTGGAGTTCACAGGGGGCTGACGAGCAGTACTTC
TRBD1,TRBV4-1,.,TRBJ1-6,CASSPGTGGFSPLHF,TGCGCCAGCAGCCCCGGGACAGGGGGTTTTTCACCCCTCCACTTT
TRBD2,TRBV5-1,.,TRBJ2-1,CASSSGLASGEQFF,TGCGCCAGCAGCTCCGGACTAGCCTCGGGTGAGCAGTTCTTC
.,TRBV6-8,.,TRBJ1-6,CAIRQDGINSPLHF,TGTGCCATCAGACAGGACGGAATTAATTCACCCCTCCACTTT
.,TRBV18,.,TRBJ1-5,CASSSASGDAGFQPQHF,TGTGCCAGCTCGTCTGCATCAGGGGATGCCGGGTTTCAGCCCCAGCATTTT
.,TRBV18,few,TRBJ1-1,CASSPGLNTEAFF,TGTGCCAGCTCCCCTGGCTTGAACACTGAAGCTTTCTTT
.,TRBV15,.,TRBJ2-7,CATSRSGQNYEQYF,TGTGCCACCAGCAGATCCGGACAGAACTACGAGCAGTACTTC
.,TRBV9,.,TRBJ2-3,CASQGITDTQYF,TGTGCCAGTCAGGGGATCACAGATACGCAGTATTTT
.,TRBV5-1,.,TRBJ2-3,CASSLASSTDTQYF,TGCGCCAGCAGCTTGGCTTCTAGCACAGATACGCAGTATTTT
TRBD1,TRBV6-8,few,TRBJ1-5,CASSSRDSGYSNQPQHF,TGTGCCAGCAGTAGCCGGGACAGCGGATATAGCAATCAGCCCCAGCATTTT
TRBD2,TRBV11-3,.,TRBJ2-1,CASSFSDLAANEQFF,TGTGCCAGCAGCTTTTCCGACCTAGCGGCCAATGAGCAGTTCTTC
.,TRBV6-8,.,TRBJ1-1,CASSVQEHTEAFF,TGTGCCAGCAGTGTACAGGAGCACACTGAAGCTTTCTTT
.,TRBV12-5,.,TRBJ2-1,CASTPERIGPYNEQFF,TGTGCCAGCACTCCCGAGCGGATTGGGCCCTACAATGAGCAGTTCTTC
TRBD1,TRBV11-3,.,TRBJ2-1,CASSRSAGTGLAYEQFF,TGTGCCAGCAGCCGTTCGGCCGGGACAGGGTTAGCCTATGAGCAGTTCTTC
TRBD1,TRBV5-1,.,TRBJ2-7,CASSVGTASTYEQYF,TGCGCCAGCAGCGTCGGGACAGCTTCAACCTACGAGCAGTACTTC
TRBD1,TRBV11-3,.,TRBJ2-7,CASSPRDRAGEQYF,TGTGCCAGCAGCCCCAGGGACAGGGCGGGGGAGCAGTACTTC
.,TRBV19,few,TRBJ1-1,CASRYLGMNTEAFF,TGTGCCAGTAGATACCTAGGGATGAACACTGAAGCTTTCTTT
TRBD1,TRBV2,few,TRBJ2-2,CASSEGTGSTGELFF,TGTGCCAGCAGTGAAGGGACAGGGTCCACCGGGGAGCTGTTTTTT
TRBD1,TRBV25-1,large,TRBJ2-1,CASSPGTDEQFF,TGTGCCAGCAGTCCAGGGACAGATGAGCAGTTCTTC
TRBD1,TRBV9,.,TRBJ2-6,CASSGGQHSGANVLTF,TGTGCCAGCAGCGGGGGACAGCACTCTGGGGCCAACGTCCTGACTTTC
TRBD1,TRBV18,.,TRBJ1-1,CASSYEGASQNTEAFF,TGTGCCAGCTCGTACGAGGGGGCTTCGCAGAACACTGAAGCTTTCTTT
TRBD1,TRBV6-8,few,TRBJ1-4,CASSRQGREKLFF,TGTGCCAGCAGTAGACAGGGCCGTGAAAAACTGTTTTTT